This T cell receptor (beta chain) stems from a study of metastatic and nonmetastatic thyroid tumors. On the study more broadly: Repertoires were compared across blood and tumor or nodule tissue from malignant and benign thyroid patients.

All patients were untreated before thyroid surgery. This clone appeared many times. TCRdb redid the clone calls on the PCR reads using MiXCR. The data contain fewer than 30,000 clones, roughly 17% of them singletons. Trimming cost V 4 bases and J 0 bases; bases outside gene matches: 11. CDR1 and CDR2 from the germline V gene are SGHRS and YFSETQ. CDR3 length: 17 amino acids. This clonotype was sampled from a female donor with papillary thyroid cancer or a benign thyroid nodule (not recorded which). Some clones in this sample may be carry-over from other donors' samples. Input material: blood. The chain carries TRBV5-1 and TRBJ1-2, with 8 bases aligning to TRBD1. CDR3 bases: TGCGCCAGCAGCCCACGAGGTTTACAGGGGGCTAACTATGGCTACACCTTC. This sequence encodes CASSPRGLQGANYGYTF.